The 31 T cell receptor beta chains below come from one sample, sequenced in a study of blood T cell repertoires in COVID-19. Clones were read by immunoSEQ multiplex PCR, and TCRdb kept only the in-frame ones, dropping some. The sample lists about 160,000 clones, roughly 93% occurring once. The sequenced sample was peripheral blood. The receptors shown here come from a young man with acute or convalescent COVID-19.

The rearrangement links TRBV7-9 to TRBJ1-1, with D hard to call. CDR3 size: 15 residues. Germline V CDR1 and CDR2: SEHNR, FQNEAQ (reference sequence). The V end lost 6 bases, the J end lost 1 base, and 15 bases lay between the germline ends. In nucleotides, the CDR3 is TGTGCCAGCAGTCCCCCCCCCTCCCGGAACACTGAAGCTTTCTTT. It specifies CASSPPPSRNTEAFF.

The CDR3 reads CASSETGLGTDTQYF. CDR3 coding DNA: TGCGCCAGCAGCGAGACAGGGCTGGGCACAGATACGCAGTATTTT. The chain uses TRBV5-1 and TRBJ2-3, with 7 bases identical to TRBD1. With 4 bases clipped from V and 1 base from J, the junction kept 6 bases outside the gene matches. Per the germline V gene, CDR1 is SGHRS and CDR2 is YFSETQ. This CDR3 comprises 15 residues.

The V call is TRBV19, the J call TRBJ2-1, with a possible D match to TRBD1 (5 bases). V lost 7 bases and J 7 bases, leaving 14 bases between the germline ends. The CDR3 extends over 13 amino acids. CDR1 is LNHDA and CDR2 is SQIVND in the germline V gene (reference sequence). For the CDR3, the DNA is TGTGCCAGTACCCTACTCCCAGGGAATGAGCAGTTCTTC. Translation: CASTLLPGNEQFF. Looking up the rest from reference TRBV19 and TRBJ2-1 gives the full variable domain: DGGITQSPKYLFRKEGQNVTLSCEQNLNHDAMYWYRQDPGQGLRLIYYSQIVNDFQKGDIAEGYSVSREKKESFPLTVTSAQKNPTAFYLCASTLLPGNEQFFGPGTRLTVL.

The genes are TRBV28 and TRBJ1-2, with TRBD1 identical over 9 bases. CDR1 and CDR2 from the germline V gene are MDHEN and SYDVKM. V gave up 4 bases and J gave up 2 bases; unmatched junction bases: 2. CDR3 length equals 14 residues. CDR3 sequence reads: CASSSGQGNYGYTF. The CDR3 nucleotides are TGTGCCAGCAGTTCGGGACAGGGAAACTATGGCTACACCTTC.

CDR3 loop: CASSPRRESYEQYF. The DNA of the CDR3 is TGTGCCAGCAGCCCTCGGCGGGAGTCCTACGAGCAGTACTTC. This chain links TRBV11-2 with TRBJ2-7; the match to TRBD2 covers 7 bases. The ends lost 5 bases at V and 1 base at J; junction bases unmatched: 5. Germline CDR1 SGHAT, CDR2 FQNNGV. The CDR3 loop spans 14 amino acids.

The chain carries TRBV24-1 and TRBJ2-3, with D tentatively TRBD2 (6 bases). Germline V gene lookup returns CDR1 KGHDR and CDR2 SFDVKD. The length of the CDR3 is 16 residues. Trimming took 3 bases from V and 0 from J, leaving 12 bases between them. The CDR3 region has the DNA TGTGCCACCAGTGATCAGAGGACTACAAGCACAGATACGCAGTATTTT. Amino acid sequence: CATSDQRTTSTDTQYF.

V usage is TRBV5-1 and J usage is TRBJ2-1; 9 bases match TRBD2. Germline CDR1 SGHRS, CDR2 YFSETQ. The CDR3 sequence is 17 residues long. Germline trimming cut 2 bases from V and 0 bases from J; bases unmatched to any gene: 6. The CDR3 nucleotides are TGCGCCAGCAGCTTTCTTAGCGGGGGTAGCTCCTACAATGAGCAGTTCTTC. Translation: CASSFLSGGSSYNEQFF.

This chain links TRBV2 with TRBJ1-2; D not resolved. Germline-derived CDR1 and CDR2 are SNHLY and FYNNEI. The CDR3 sequence is 12 residues long. Trimming shortened V by 4 bases and J by 0 bases, and 3 bases separated the two germline ends. The CDR3 loop is CASSVANYGYTF. CDR3 DNA sequence: TGTGCCAGCAGTGTAGCTAACTATGGCTACACCTTC.

The rearrangement links TRBV7-9 to TRBJ1-1; possible D gene TRBD1, 6 bases. V was clipped by 2 bases and J by 3 bases, with 19 bases between them. Germline V lookup: CDR1 SEHNR, CDR2 FQNEAQ (reference sequence). There are 17 residues in the CDR3. This CDR3 reads CASSLWGQSNWDTEAFF. The CDR3 DNA reads TGTGCCAGCAGCTTATGGGGGCAATCTAACTGGGACACTGAAGCTTTCTTT.

J is TRBJ2-5 and V is TRBV19, with a weak D call TRBD2 (6 bases). V dropped 8 bases and J dropped 5 bases, with 15 bases sitting between them. The CDR3 is 13 amino acids. Per the germline V gene, CDR1 is LNHDA and CDR2 is SQIVND (reference sequence). CDR3 region: CASGNGRGETQYF. CDR3 nucleotides: TGTGCCAGTGGGAACGGCCGGGGGGAGACCCAGTACTTC.

The rearrangement joins TRBV5-1 to TRBJ1-3, with TRBD1 matching over 7 bases. The CDR3 contains 15 residues. Trimming took 3 bases from V and 1 from J; bases not matched to a gene: 4. Germline V gene sequence: CDR1 SGHRS, CDR2 YFSETQ. The CDR3 protein is CASSWDSGSGNTIYF. The CDR3 DNA sequence: TGCGCCAGCAGCTGGGACAGCGGTTCTGGAAACACCATATATTTT. The full variable domain, completed using reference TRBV5-1 and TRBJ1-3, is KAGVTQTPRYLIKTRGQQVTLSCSPISGHRSVSWYQQTPGQGLQFLFEYFSETQRNKGNFPGRFSGRQFSNSRSEMNVSTLELGDSALYLCASSWDSGSGNTIYFGEGSWLTVV.

V gene TRBV5-5 combines with J gene TRBJ2-7; 8 nucleotides agree with TRBD1. With V trimmed by 0 bases and J by 4 bases, 6 bases remained unmatched. CDR3 length: 15 amino acids. Germline V gene data show CDR1 as SGHKS and CDR2 as YYEKEE (reference sequence). The CDR3 DNA reads as TGTGCCAGCAGCTTGGCCGGGACAGGAGCTTACGAGCAGTACTTC. This gives the protein CASSLAGTGAYEQYF.

This chain uses TRBV2 with TRBJ2-7, with 7 bases matching TRBD1. The CDR3 totals 13 residues. J gave up 2 bases and V 8 bases, and 6 bases lay outside the gene matches. The germline V gene encodes CDR1 SNHLY and CDR2 FYNNEI. The CDR3 region is CASGAGTAYEQYF. The CDR3 nucleotides read TGTGCCAGCGGGGCCGGGACAGCCTACGAGCAGTACTTC.

With regard to this clone: Relative to the germline gene, one junction end is altered; a read error may explain this. The CDR3 protein is CASSPTGTGYLNF. DNA of the CDR3: TGTGCCAGCTCACCTACCGGGACAGGTTATTTAAATTTC. The chain recombines TRBV18 with TRBJ2-7, with TRBD1 identical over 8 bases. This CDR3 is 13 amino acids long. CDR1 KGHSH and CDR2 LQKENI come from the germline V gene.

The rearrangement uses TRBV4-1 and TRBJ2-7; 10 nucleotides match TRBD2. CDR1 and CDR2 (germline): MGHRA, YSYEKL. J lost 0 bases, V lost 0 bases, and 2 bases had no gene match. This CDR3 contains 16 residues. CDR3 loop: CASSQDPSGSSYEQYF. CDR3 sequence (DNA): TGCGCCAGCAGCCAAGACCCTAGCGGGAGCTCCTACGAGCAGTACTTC.

In DNA form, the CDR3 reads TGCGCCAGCAGCTTGAGTTCAGGGGGCACTGAAGCTTTCTTT. It codes for CASSLSSGGTEAFF. This chain connects TRBV5-1 to TRBJ1-1; 7 bases map to TRBD1. CDR3 length: 14 amino acids. Germline V lookup: CDR1 SGHRS, CDR2 YFSETQ. The V segment lost 1 base and the J segment 4 bases; nucleotides outside the gene matches: 4.

This sequence joins TRBV25-1 and TRBJ1-4; a weak D match, TRBD1 (5 bases). Germline loops: CDR1 MGHDK, CDR2 SYGVNS. The length of the CDR3 is 14 residues. V gave up 6 bases and J gave up 6 bases, with 14 bases separating them. CDR3 amino acids: CASRRAGGDEKLFF. The DNA of the CDR3 is TGTGCCAGCAGACGAGCGGGAGGGGATGAAAAACTGTTTTTT.

The chain joins TRBV12-3 or TRBV12-4 to TRBJ2-7; D gene ambiguous. The germline V and J ends were trimmed by 5 bases and 3 bases, with 11 bases remaining between them. The CDR3 totals 13 residues. CDR3 sequence reads: CASSLRLLYEQYF. For the CDR3, the DNA is TGTGCCAGCAGTCTCCGACTCCTCTACGAGCAGTACTTC.

Only a few counts were recorded for this clone. The V gene is TRBV2, the J gene TRBJ2-7; D not resolved. V lost 5 bases and J 4 bases, leaving 6 bases between the germline ends. Germline loops: CDR1 SNHLY, CDR2 FYNNEI. This CDR3 has 11 residues. CDR3 loop: CASSPGYEQYF. The CDR3, as DNA: TGTGCCAGCAGTCCCGGGTACGAGCAGTACTTC.

The rearrangement joins TRBV5-1 to TRBJ1-3; TRBD1 is a possible D gene (6 bases). CDR1 SGHRS and CDR2 YFSETQ come from the germline V gene. The CDR3 is 14 amino acids. V lost 4 bases to trimming and J lost 2 bases, with 10 bases between them. DNA of the CDR3: TGCGCCAGCAGCCAAGGGACAACTGGAAACACCATATATTTT. It encodes CASSQGTTGNTIYF.

The chain recombines TRBV19 with TRBJ2-1, with D tentatively TRBD1 (6 bases). The CDR3 is made up of 15 amino acids. V lost 2 bases to trimming and J lost 2 bases, with 10 bases between them. CDR1 LNHDA and CDR2 SQIVND come from the germline V gene (reference sequence). In DNA, the CDR3 is TGTGCCAGTAGTATAACGACAGGCCCCTACAATGAGCAGTTCTTC. It translates to CASSITTGPYNEQFF. Variable domain in full (rest from reference TRBV19 and TRBJ2-1): DGGITQSPKYLFRKEGQNVTLSCEQNLNHDAMYWYRQDPGQGLRLIYYSQIVNDFQKGDIAEGYSVSREKKESFPLTVTSAQKNPTAFYLCASSITTGPYNEQFFGPGTRLTVL.

V is TRBV5-4 and J is TRBJ1-4, with D uncertain. Germline V gives CDR1 SGHNT, CDR2 YYREEE (reference sequence). Trimming stripped 2 bases from V and 3 bases from J, with 5 bases between. This CDR3 contains 13 residues. In DNA, the CDR3 is TGTGCCAGCAGCTTCACAGCTAATGAAAAACTGTTTTTT. Protein sequence: CASSFTANEKLFF.

V usage is TRBV24-1 and J usage is TRBJ2-2; TRBD2 matches at 7 bases. Germline CDR1 and CDR2: KGHDR and SFDVKD. V lost 5 bases to trimming and J lost 5 bases; unmatched junction nucleotides: 7. CDR3 length equals 15 residues. The CDR3 loop reads CATSAGGSRTGELFF. CDR3 bases: TGTGCCACCAGTGCGGGGGGTTCACGGACCGGGGAGCTGTTTTTT.

The rearrangement joins TRBV7-9 to TRBJ1-5; possibly TRBD1 for D (5 bases). Trimming shortened V by 5 bases and J by 3 bases, and 17 bases separated the two germline ends. The CDR3 has 16 residues. In germline, CDR1 is SEHNR, CDR2 FQNEAQ (reference sequence). CDR3 amino acids: CASSRTSAGINQPQHF. In nucleotides, the CDR3 is TGTGCCAGCAGCCGAACGTCCGCAGGGATCAATCAGCCCCAGCATTTT.

V usage is TRBV6-6 and J usage is TRBJ2-7; 7 bases line up with TRBD2. There are 19 residues in the CDR3. Germline-derived CDR1 and CDR2 are MNHNY and SVGAGI (reference sequence). J was trimmed by 2 bases and V by 7 bases; bases with no gene match: 23. Here the CDR3 reads CASNRGDFQGRGVTYEQYF. The DNA for the CDR3 is TGTGCCAGCAATCGGGGCGACTTTCAGGGACGGGGGGTGACCTACGAGCAGTACTTC.

This chain links TRBV7-9 with TRBJ2-5; D may be TRBD2 (5 bases). V was pared by 2 bases and J by 3 bases, with 16 bases between. This CDR3 is 16 amino acids long. Germline assignment: CDR1 SEHNR and CDR2 FQNEAQ (reference sequence). The CDR3 DNA sequence: TGTGCCAGCAGCTTAAGGCCGGGAAGAGGGAAAGAGACCCAGTACTTC. The encoded protein is CASSLRPGRGKETQYF.

The chain joins TRBV5-4 to TRBJ1-2; 7 bases are shared with TRBD1. V was pared by 0 bases and J by 8 bases, with 7 bases of the junction left unmatched. The CDR3 totals 14 residues. Germline CDR1 is SGHNT and CDR2 is YYREEE (reference sequence). CDR3 sequence reads: CASSLEGGSQGYTF. In DNA, the CDR3 is TGTGCCAGCAGCTTGGAAGGGGGCTCGCAGGGCTACACCTTC.

The gene calls are TRBV11-2 and TRBJ2-3; D gene uncertain. The CDR3 covers 13 residues. Germline V gives CDR1 SGHAT, CDR2 FQNNGV. Between the trimmed V and J ends, which lost 5 bases and 2 bases, there was a span of 8 bases. CDR3 in DNA: TGTGCCAGCAGCCCCCTGTCCACAGATACGCAGTATTTT. The encoded protein is CASSPLSTDTQYF.

The rearrangement joins TRBV5-4 to TRBJ1-2, with D possibly being TRBD1 (5 bases). The germline CDR1 and CDR2 sequences are SGHNT and YYREEE (reference sequence). The CDR3 is 12 residues long. V lost 3 bases to trimming and J lost 4 bases, with 7 bases between them. The CDR3 DNA reads as TGTGCCAGCAGCTCAAGGGGCTATGGCTACACCTTC. Protein product: CASSSRGYGYTF.

V gene TRBV6-5 combines with J gene TRBJ1-2; 8 bases align to TRBD1. The CDR3 loop spans 14 amino acids. The V segment lost 5 bases and the J segment 4 bases; nucleotides outside the gene matches: 6. CDR1 is MNHEY, CDR2 SVGAGI, per germline. CDR3 loop: CASSLTGDLYGYTF. CDR3 nucleotides: TGTGCCAGCAGTCTGACAGGGGACCTCTATGGCTACACCTTC.

This clone was counted a single time. The genes are TRBV4-1 and TRBJ2-1; D not resolved. CDR3 size: 17 residues. The V and J ends lost 1 base and 0 bases respectively, with 13 bases between them. The germline V gene encodes CDR1 MGHRA and CDR2 YSYEKL. The CDR3 region has the DNA TGCGCCAGCAGCCAAGCCGGGTCTAAGAGCTCCTACAATGAGCAGTTCTTC. It encodes CASSQAGSKSSYNEQFF.